These 23 T cell receptor beta chains originate from one sample sequenced in a study of T cells in Graves' hyperthyroidism and ophthalmopathy. Amplified regions were TCR beta CDR3 sequences from RNA transcripts. With the HTBI primer set, the TCR CDR3 went through a first round of RT-PCR. TCRdb fed the multiplex PCR reads into MiXCR, producing one record per CDR3 protein. Among about 540,000 distinct CDR3 sequences listed, about 43% were seen once. The sample comprised peripheral blood or thyroid tissue (not recorded which). These receptors were taken from a young woman with Graves' hyperthyroidism.

This clonotype was observed many times. The chain combines TRBV20-1 with TRBJ1-1; 9 bases line up with TRBD1. Germline CDR1 reads DFQATT; CDR2 reads SNEGSKA (reference sequence). The CDR3 is made up of 15 amino acids. With 5 bases clipped from V and 2 bases from J, the junction kept 9 bases outside the gene matches. The CDR3 nucleotides are TGCAGTGCTGGATCCCCGACAGGGGGTAACACTGAAGCTTTCTTT. Its protein is CSAGSPTGGNTEAFF.

The table lists this clonotype with many counts. The V gene is TRBV29-1, the J gene TRBJ2-2, with unresolved D. The germline gives CDR1 SQVTM, CDR2 ANQGSEA. The V end was cut by 2 bases, the J end by 5 bases, with 6 bases between. The CDR3 has 12 residues. For the CDR3, the DNA is TGCAGCGTTGAAAGGGTTACCGGGGAGCTGTTTTTT. This codes for CSVERVTGELFF.

This chain connects TRBV29-1 to TRBJ2-7; D is possibly TRBD1 (6 bases). Trimming removed 2 bases at V and 7 bases at J, with 18 bases between. The CDR3 is 14 amino acids. From germline, CDR1 is SQVTM and CDR2 ANQGSEA. This CDR3 reads CSVESRTVNNEQYF. The CDR3 region has the DNA TGCAGCGTTGAATCAAGGACAGTCAACAATGAGCAGTACTTC.

CDR3 bases: TGTGCCATCAGTCCAGGGTCAGGGACTACTAACACTGAAGCTTTCTTT. Amino acid sequence: CAISPGSGTTNTEAFF. This sequence joins TRBV10-3 and TRBJ1-1; weak D call: TRBD1 (5 bases). Trimming removed 5 bases at V and 2 bases at J, with 18 bases between. This CDR3 region has 16 residues. Germline values: CDR1 ENHRY, CDR2 SYGVKD.

This clonotype occurred many times. CDR3 sequence: CSVTRQGGYNEQFF. CDR3 nucleotides: TGCAGCGTTACCAGACAGGGAGGTTACAATGAGCAGTTCTTC. The rearrangement joins TRBV29-1 to TRBJ2-1, with D perhaps matching TRBD1 (7 bases). CDR3 length: 14 residues. Germline V gives CDR1 SQVTM, CDR2 ANQGSEA. V gave up 5 bases and J gave up 4 bases, with 15 bases separating them.

This clonotype was detected many times. The chain employs TRBV19 and TRBJ2-7; D is undetermined. The V end was cut by 0 bases, the J end by 6 bases, with 9 bases between. Germline assignment: CDR1 LNHDA and CDR2 SQIVND (reference sequence). This CDR3 has 13 residues. The CDR3 DNA reads as TGTGCCAGTAGTATAGACAGATACGGCGAGCAGTACTTC. This translates into CASSIDRYGEQYF.

At least ten counts were recorded for this clonotype. The J gene is TRBJ2-2, the V gene TRBV18; weak D call: TRBD1 (5 bases). The CDR3 is made up of 14 amino acids. The germline V gene has CDR1 KGHSH and CDR2 LQKENI. Trimming removed 3 bases from V and 3 bases from J, with 8 bases in between. The CDR3 DNA reads TGTGCCAGCTCACCTGTCAGGGACACCGGGGAGCTGTTTTTT. Its translation is CASSPVRDTGELFF. Filled out from reference TRBV18 and TRBJ2-2, the complete variable domain reads NAGVMQNPRHLVRRRGQEARLRCSPMKGHSHVYWYRQLPEEGLKFMVYLQKENIIDESGMPKERFSAEFPKEGPSILRIQQVVRGDSAAYFCASSPVRDTGELFFGEGSRLTVL.

This clonotype was recorded at least ten times. This chain joins TRBV6-1 and TRBJ2-5; 10 positions match TRBD2. This CDR3 is built from 15 residues. J gave up 6 bases and V 1 base, and 5 bases lay outside the gene matches. Germline lookup yields CDR1 MNHNS and CDR2 SASEGT. The CDR3 sequence: CASSEEASGRKTQYF. The CDR3 nucleotides read TGTGCCAGCAGTGAAGAGGCTAGCGGGAGAAAGACCCAGTACTTC.

This clonotype showed up many times. The rearrangement links TRBV20-1 to TRBJ1-6; D is ambiguous. CDR1 is DFQATT, CDR2 SNEGSKA, per germline (reference sequence). This CDR3 has 13 amino acids. Deletions cut 1 base from V and 7 bases from J, with 8 bases between. The CDR3 is CSARGDLNSPLHF. For the CDR3, the DNA is TGCAGTGCTAGAGGCGATCTAAATTCACCCCTCCACTTT.

CDR3 sequence: CASSLPGRSLYEQYF. In DNA form, the CDR3 reads TGTGCCAGCAGTTTACCGGGACGGTCTCTTTACGAGCAGTACTTC. This sequence joins TRBV28 and TRBJ2-7, with D possibly called TRBD1 or TRBD2 (5 bases each). The V gene lost 2 bases and the J gene lost 4 bases, with 15 bases spanning the gap. Germline lookup yields CDR1 MDHEN and CDR2 SYDVKM. This CDR3 is 15 amino acids long.

This clonotype was counted between two and nine times. The chain couples TRBV18 to TRBJ2-7; D not certain. From germline, CDR1 is KGHSH and CDR2 LQKENI. The CDR3 has 12 amino acids. V lost 5 bases, J lost 1 base, and 6 bases lay in between. The CDR3 loop reads CASSEKSYEQYF. The CDR3 DNA sequence: TGTGCCAGCTCAGAAAAGTCCTACGAGCAGTACTTC.

The genes are TRBV11-3 and TRBJ2-7; a possible D gene is TRBD1 (5 bases). CDR1 is SGHNT and CDR2 is YENEEA in the germline V gene. Trimming cost V 0 bases and J 5 bases, with 11 bases left between them. The CDR3 extends over 14 amino acids. CDR3 residues: CASSLEGRADEQYF. The CDR3 nucleotides read TGTGCCAGCAGCTTAGAAGGCAGGGCGGACGAGCAGTACTTC.

This clonotype was detected ten times or more. The V and J genes are TRBV7-2 and TRBJ2-7; D could derive from TRBD1 or TRBD2 (5 bases each). Germline CDR1 and CDR2: SGHTA and FQGNSA. With 6 bases removed from V and 7 bases from J, the gap between germline ends came to 22 bases. This CDR3 is built from 15 residues. CDR3 sequence: CASRSVGRYGGEQYF. In DNA form, the CDR3 reads TGTGCCAGCAGATCCGTGGGACGCTACGGCGGGGAGCAGTACTTC.

The J gene is TRBJ2-5, the V gene TRBV27; no clear D gene. Germline assignment: CDR1 MNHEY and CDR2 SMNVEV (reference sequence). V lost 0 bases to trimming and J lost 9 bases, with 11 bases between them. The CDR3 loop spans 13 amino acids. This chain's CDR3 is CASSLSPNQPQYF. The CDR3 nucleotides are TGTGCCAGCAGTTTATCCCCCAATCAGCCCCAGTACTTC.

This clonotype was seen at least ten times. The V call is TRBV2, the J call TRBJ1-6; the D gene is possibly TRBD1 (5 bases). V was trimmed by 4 bases and J by 5 bases, leaving 15 bases between them. The CDR3 has 16 amino acids. CDR1 and CDR2 (germline): SNHLY, FYNNEI. CDR3 nucleotides: TGTGCCAGCAGTGCTTCAGGGATCGTAAATAATTCACCCCTCCACTTT. Translating it yields CASSASGIVNNSPLHF.

This clonotype has ten or more counts. The chain recombines TRBV7-9 with TRBJ2-2; TRBD1 aligns across 10 bases. Germline CDR1 SEHNR, CDR2 FQNEAQ (reference sequence). There are 14 residues in the CDR3. Trimming removed 5 bases from V and 7 bases from J; junction bases left unmatched: 4. The CDR3 sequence: CASSPGQGLGELFF. CDR3 in DNA: TGTGCCAGCAGCCCGGGACAGGGGCTCGGGGAGCTGTTTTTT.

This clonotype was observed many times. CDR3 region: CATSRDLLSPRYEQYF. The CDR3 coding sequence is TGTGCCACCAGCAGAGATCTCCTCTCCCCTCGGTACGAGCAGTACTTC. The chain combines TRBV15 with TRBJ2-7; D unresolved. The CDR3 has 16 amino acids. CDR1 and CDR2 from the germline V gene are LNHNV and YYDKDF (reference sequence). Trimming removed 0 bases from V and 4 bases from J, with 16 bases in between. Supplemented by reference TRBV15 and TRBJ2-7, the full variable domain reads DAMVIQNPRYQVTQFGKPVTLSCSQTLNHNVMYWYQQKSSQAPKLLFHYYDKDFNNEADTPDNFQSRRPNTSFCFLDIRSPGLGDTAMYLCATSRDLLSPRYEQYFGPGTRLTVT.

This clonotype was recorded at least ten times. This chain links TRBV6-1 with TRBJ1-2; tentative D call: TRBD1 (6 bases). CDR1 MNHNS and CDR2 SASEGT come from the germline V gene. V lost 1 base, J lost 5 bases, and 17 bases lay in between. The CDR3 consists of 16 residues. CDR3 protein: CASSEGQALIAYGYTF. For the CDR3, the DNA is TGTGCCAGCAGTGAAGGACAGGCACTCATCGCGTATGGCTACACCTTC.

J is TRBJ2-2 and V is TRBV20-1; 7 bases are a match to TRBD2. CDR1 DFQATT and CDR2 SNEGSKA come from the germline V gene (reference sequence). The CDR3 is 11 residues long. The junction had 1 base not matched to a gene; V was cut back by 0 bases and J by 12 bases. CDR3 bases: TGCAGTGCTAGAGAGGGGGGGAAGCTGTTTTTT. The encoded protein is CSAREGGKLFF.

In this sample, this clonotype turned up once. This sequence joins TRBV20-1 and TRBJ2-5, with a possible D match to TRBD1 (6 bases). The CDR3 has 13 residues. The germline V gene has CDR1 DFQATT and CDR2 SNEGSKA (reference sequence). Trimming cost V 6 bases and J 6 bases, with 17 bases left between them. The CDR3 region is CSATQGGGKTQYF. As DNA, the CDR3 is TGCAGTGCGACACAGGGTGGCGGAAAGACCCAGTACTTC.

This clonotype was recorded at least ten times. The chain has TRBV6-5 and TRBJ1-1; D possibly corresponds to TRBD1 (5 bases). Germline V gene data show CDR1 as MNHEY and CDR2 as SVGAGI. The CDR3 covers 12 residues. V shed 8 bases and J shed 1 base, with 8 bases lying between them. CDR3 in DNA: TGTGCCAGCCAGGGACCGAACACTGAAGCTTTCTTT. Translating it yields CASQGPNTEAFF.

V is TRBV5-6 and J is TRBJ2-2; possibly TRBD1 or TRBD2 for D (7 bases each). Germline V gene lookup returns CDR1 SGHDT and CDR2 YYEEEE. Trimming cost V 4 bases and J 1 base, with 29 bases left between them. This CDR3 region has 21 residues. CDR3 sequence: CASSGQGVWRERTRNTGELFF. The DNA for the CDR3 is TGTGCCAGCAGCGGCCAGGGGGTCTGGCGGGAGCGAACCCGGAACACCGGGGAGCTGTTTTTT.

The gene calls are TRBV7-2 and TRBJ1-1; a weak D match, TRBD1 (5 bases). CDR3 length: 14 amino acids. The germline V and J ends were trimmed by 0 bases and 7 bases, with 12 bases remaining between them. From germline, CDR1 is SGHTA and CDR2 FQGNSA. The CDR3 region is CASSLARDGIEAFF. In DNA form, the CDR3 reads TGTGCCAGCAGCTTAGCACGGGACGGGATTGAAGCTTTCTTT.